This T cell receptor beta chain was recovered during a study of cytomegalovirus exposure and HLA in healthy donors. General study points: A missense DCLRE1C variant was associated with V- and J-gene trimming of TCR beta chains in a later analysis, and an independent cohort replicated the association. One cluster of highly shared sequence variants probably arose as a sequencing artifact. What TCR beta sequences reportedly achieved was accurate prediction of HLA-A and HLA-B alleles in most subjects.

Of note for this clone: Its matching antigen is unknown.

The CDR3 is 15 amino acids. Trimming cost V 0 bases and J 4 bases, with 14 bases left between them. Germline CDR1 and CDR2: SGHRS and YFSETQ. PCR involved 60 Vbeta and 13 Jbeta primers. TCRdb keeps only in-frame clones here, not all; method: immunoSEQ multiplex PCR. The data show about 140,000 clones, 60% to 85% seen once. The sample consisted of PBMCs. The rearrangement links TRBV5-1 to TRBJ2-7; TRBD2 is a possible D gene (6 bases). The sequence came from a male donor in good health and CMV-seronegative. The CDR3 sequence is CASSLVGRTDYEQYF. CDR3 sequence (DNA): TGCGCCAGCAGCTTGGTAGGGAGGACCGATTACGAGCAGTACTTC.